The T cell receptor (beta chain) described here comes from a study of blood T cell repertoires in COVID-19. Study overall: There were acute and convalescent COVID-19 samples, and they came from the United States, Italy and Spain. PBMCs, B-cell-depleted T cells, or T cells provided the cDNA or gDNA that made up the material.

CDR3 length: 15 amino acids. V shed 0 bases and J shed 3 bases, with 10 bases lying between them. Germline values: CDR1 MNHEY, CDR2 SVGEGT. This clone was counted a single time. Per the study methods: By means of reference gene primer amplification, nucleated cell counts were estimated. Libraries were prepared by immunoSEQ multiplex PCR; TCRdb keeps only in-frame clonotypes and omits some of them. V, J and clone size are those of that table, while D and trimming were read from the DNA. The sample has roughly 140,000 clones, 65% to 90% seen once. The sequence was obtained from a man aged 55 to 70 with active or convalescent COVID-19. The sequenced sample consisted of peripheral blood. The chain carries TRBV6-2 or TRBV6-3 and TRBJ2-3; D is uncertain. The CDR3 DNA reads as TGTGCCAGCAGTTACTCGCCAGCCGGGACAGATACGCAGTATTTT. It specifies CASSYSPAGTDTQYF.